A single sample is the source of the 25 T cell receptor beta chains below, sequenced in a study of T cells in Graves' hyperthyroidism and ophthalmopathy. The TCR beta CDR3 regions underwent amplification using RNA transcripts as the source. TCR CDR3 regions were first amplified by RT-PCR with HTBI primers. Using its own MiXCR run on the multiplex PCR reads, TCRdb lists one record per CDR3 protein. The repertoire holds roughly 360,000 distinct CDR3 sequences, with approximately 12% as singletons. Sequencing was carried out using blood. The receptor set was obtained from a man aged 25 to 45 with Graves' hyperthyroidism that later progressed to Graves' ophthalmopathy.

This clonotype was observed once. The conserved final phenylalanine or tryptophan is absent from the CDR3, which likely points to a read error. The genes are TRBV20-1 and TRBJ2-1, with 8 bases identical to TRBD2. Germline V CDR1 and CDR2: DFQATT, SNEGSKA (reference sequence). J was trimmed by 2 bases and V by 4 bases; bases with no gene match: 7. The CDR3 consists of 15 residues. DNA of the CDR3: TGCAGTGCTAATAAATTAGCGGGACCCTACAATGAGCAGTTCTGC. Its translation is CSANKLAGPYNEQFC.

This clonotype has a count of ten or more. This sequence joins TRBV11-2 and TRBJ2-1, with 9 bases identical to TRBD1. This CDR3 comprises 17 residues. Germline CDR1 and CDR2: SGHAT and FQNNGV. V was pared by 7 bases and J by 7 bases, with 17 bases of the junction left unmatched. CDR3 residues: CASKPRWAGQGSNEQFF. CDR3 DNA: TGTGCCAGCAAGCCTAGATGGGCGGGACAGGGATCGAATGAGCAGTTCTTC.

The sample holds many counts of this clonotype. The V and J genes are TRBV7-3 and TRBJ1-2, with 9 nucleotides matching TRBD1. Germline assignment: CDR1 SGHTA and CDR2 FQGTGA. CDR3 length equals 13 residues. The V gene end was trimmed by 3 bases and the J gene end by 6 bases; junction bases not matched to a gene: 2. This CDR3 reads CASSFGTGNGYTF. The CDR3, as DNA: TGTGCCAGCAGCTTTGGGACAGGGAATGGCTACACCTTC.

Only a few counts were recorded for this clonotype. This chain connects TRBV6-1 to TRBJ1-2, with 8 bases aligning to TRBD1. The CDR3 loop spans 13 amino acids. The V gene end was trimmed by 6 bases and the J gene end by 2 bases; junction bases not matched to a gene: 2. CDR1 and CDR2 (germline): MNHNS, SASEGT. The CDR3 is CASRRTGNYGYTF. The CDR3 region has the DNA TGTGCCAGCAGAAGGACAGGGAACTATGGCTACACCTTC.

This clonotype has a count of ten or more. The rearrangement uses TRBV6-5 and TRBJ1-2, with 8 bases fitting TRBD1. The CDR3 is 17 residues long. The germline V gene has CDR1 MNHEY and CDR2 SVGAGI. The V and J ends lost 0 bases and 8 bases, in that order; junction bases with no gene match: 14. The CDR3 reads CASSYSGGWAGGGGYTF. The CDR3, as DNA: TGTGCCAGCAGTTACTCAGGGGGTTGGGCAGGGGGCGGAGGCTACACCTTC.

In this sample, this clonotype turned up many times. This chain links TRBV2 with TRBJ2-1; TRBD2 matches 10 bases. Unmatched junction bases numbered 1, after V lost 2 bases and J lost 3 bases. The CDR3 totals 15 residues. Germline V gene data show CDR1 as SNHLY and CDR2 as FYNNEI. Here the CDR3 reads CASSELAGDYNEQFF. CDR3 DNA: TGTGCCAGCAGTGAACTAGCGGGGGACTACAATGAGCAGTTCTTC.

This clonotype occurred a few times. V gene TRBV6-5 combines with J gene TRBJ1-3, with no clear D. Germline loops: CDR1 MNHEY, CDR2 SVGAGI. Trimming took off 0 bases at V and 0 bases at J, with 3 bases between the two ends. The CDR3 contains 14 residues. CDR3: CASSYSFSGNTIYF. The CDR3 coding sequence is TGTGCCAGCAGTTACTCATTCTCTGGAAACACCATATATTTT.

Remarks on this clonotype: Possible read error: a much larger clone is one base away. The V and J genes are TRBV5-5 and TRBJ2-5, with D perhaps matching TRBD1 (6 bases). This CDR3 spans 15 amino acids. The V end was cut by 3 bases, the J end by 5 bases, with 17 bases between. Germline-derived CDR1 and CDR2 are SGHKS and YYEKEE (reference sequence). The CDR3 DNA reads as TGTGCCAGCAGCTCCCATCCCTCCAGGGGCGAGACCCAGTACTTC. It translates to CASSSHPSRGETQYF. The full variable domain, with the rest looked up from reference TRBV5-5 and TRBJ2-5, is DAGVTQSPTHLIKTRGQQVTLRCSPISGHKSVSWYQQVLGQGPQFIFQYYEKEERGRGNFPDRFSARQFPNYSSELNVNALLLGDSALYLCASSSHPSRGETQYFGPGTRLLVL.

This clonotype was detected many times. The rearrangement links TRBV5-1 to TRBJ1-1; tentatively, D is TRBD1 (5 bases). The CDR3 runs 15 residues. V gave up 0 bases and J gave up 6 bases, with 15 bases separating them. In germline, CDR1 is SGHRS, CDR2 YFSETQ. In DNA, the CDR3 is TGCGCCAGCAGCTTGGCGGGGCAGGGAAGATCTGAAGCTTTCTTT. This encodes CASSLAGQGRSEAFF.

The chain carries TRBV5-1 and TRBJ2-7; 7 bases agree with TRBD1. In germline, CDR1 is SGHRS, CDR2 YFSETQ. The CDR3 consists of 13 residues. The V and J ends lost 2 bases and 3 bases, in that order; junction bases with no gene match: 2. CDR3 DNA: TGCGCCAGCAGCTTCGGACAGGACTACGAGCAGTACTTC. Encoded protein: CASSFGQDYEQYF.

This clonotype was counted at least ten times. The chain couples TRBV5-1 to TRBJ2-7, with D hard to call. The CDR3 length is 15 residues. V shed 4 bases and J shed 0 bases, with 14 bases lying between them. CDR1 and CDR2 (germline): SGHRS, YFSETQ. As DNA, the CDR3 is TGCGCCAGCAGCCCTGCGAGATTGGACTCCTACGAGCAGTACTTC. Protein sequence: CASSPARLDSYEQYF.

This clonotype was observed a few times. CDR3 coding DNA: TGTGCCAGCAGCTTTGCGGTTGCTGAAGCTTTCTTT. Its translation is CASSFAVAEAFF. The V call is TRBV7-9, the J call TRBJ1-1; no clear D gene. Trimming shortened V by 3 bases and J by 6 bases, and 8 bases separated the two germline ends. Germline assignment: CDR1 SEHNR and CDR2 FQNEAQ (reference sequence). This CDR3 has 12 residues.

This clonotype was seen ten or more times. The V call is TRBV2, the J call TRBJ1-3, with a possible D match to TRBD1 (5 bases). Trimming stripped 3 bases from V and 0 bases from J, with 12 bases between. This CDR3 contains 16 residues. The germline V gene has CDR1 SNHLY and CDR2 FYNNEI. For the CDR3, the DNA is TGTGCCAGCAGTGATAAGTGGGGGTTCTCTGGAAACACCATATATTTT. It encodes CASSDKWGFSGNTIYF. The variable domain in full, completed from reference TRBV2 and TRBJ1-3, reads EPEVTQTPSHQVTQMGQEVILRCVPISNHLYFYWYRQILGQKVEFLVSFYNNEISEKSEIFDDQFSVERPDGSNFTLKIRSTKLEDSAMYFCASSDKWGFSGNTIYFGEGSWLTVV.

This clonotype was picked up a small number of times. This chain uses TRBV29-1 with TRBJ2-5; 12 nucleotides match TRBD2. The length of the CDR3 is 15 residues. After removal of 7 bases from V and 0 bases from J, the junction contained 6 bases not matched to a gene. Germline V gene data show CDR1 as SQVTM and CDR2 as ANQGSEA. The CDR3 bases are TGCAGCGCCGGACTAGCGGGGCTGTACCAAGAGACCCAGTACTTC. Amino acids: CSAGLAGLYQETQYF.

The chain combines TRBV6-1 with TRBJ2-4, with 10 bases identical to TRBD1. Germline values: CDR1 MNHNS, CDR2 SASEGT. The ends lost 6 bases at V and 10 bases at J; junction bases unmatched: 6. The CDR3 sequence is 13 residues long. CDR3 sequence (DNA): TGTGCCAGCAGCCAGCGGGACAGGGGTATTCAGTACTTC. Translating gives CASSQRDRGIQYF.

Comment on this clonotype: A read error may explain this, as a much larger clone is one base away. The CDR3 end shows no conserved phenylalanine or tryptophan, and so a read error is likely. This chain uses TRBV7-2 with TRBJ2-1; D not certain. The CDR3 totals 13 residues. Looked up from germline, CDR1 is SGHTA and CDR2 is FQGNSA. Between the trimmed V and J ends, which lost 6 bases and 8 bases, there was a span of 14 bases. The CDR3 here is CASRMSGVDEQFL. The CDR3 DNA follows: TGTGCCAGCAGAATGAGTGGGGTGGATGAGCAGTTCCTC.

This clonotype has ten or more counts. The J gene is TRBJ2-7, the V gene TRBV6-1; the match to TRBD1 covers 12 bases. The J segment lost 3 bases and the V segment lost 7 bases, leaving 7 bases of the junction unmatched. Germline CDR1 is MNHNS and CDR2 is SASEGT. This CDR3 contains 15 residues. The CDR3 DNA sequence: TGTGCCAGCACCCTGGGACAGGGGGCGGTCTACGAGCAGTACTTC. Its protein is CASTLGQGAVYEQYF.

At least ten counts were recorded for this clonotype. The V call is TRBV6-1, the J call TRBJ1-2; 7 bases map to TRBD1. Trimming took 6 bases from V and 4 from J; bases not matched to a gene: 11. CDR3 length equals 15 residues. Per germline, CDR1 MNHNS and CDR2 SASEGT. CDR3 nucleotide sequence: TGTGCCAGCAGAGTCGACAGGGATCCTTTCTATGGCTACACCTTC. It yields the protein CASRVDRDPFYGYTF.

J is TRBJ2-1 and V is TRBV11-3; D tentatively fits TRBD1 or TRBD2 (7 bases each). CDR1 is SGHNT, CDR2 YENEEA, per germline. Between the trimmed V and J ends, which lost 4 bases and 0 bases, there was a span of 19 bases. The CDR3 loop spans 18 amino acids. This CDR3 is CASSYQGRGGLSYNEQFF. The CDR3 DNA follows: TGTGCCAGCAGCTATCAGGGCAGGGGGGGACTCTCCTACAATGAGCAGTTCTTC.

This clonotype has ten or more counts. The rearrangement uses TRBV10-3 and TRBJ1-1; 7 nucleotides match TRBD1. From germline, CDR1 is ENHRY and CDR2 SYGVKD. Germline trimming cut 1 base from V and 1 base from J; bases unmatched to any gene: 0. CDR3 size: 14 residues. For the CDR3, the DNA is TGTGCCATCAGTGAGTACAGGGGGAACACTGAAGCTTTCTTT. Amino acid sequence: CAISEYRGNTEAFF.

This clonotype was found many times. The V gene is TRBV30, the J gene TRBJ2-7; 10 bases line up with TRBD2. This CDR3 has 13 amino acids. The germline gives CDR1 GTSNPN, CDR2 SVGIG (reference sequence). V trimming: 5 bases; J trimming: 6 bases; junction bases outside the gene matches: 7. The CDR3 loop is CAWDRTSGGEQYF. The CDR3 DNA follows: TGTGCCTGGGATAGGACTAGCGGAGGCGAGCAGTACTTC. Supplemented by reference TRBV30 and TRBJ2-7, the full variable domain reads SQTIHQWPATLVQPVGSPLSLECTVEGTSNPNLYWYRQAAGRGLQLLFYSVGIGQISSEVPQNLSASRPQDRQFILSSKKLLLSDSGFYLCAWDRTSGGEQYFGPGTRLTVT.

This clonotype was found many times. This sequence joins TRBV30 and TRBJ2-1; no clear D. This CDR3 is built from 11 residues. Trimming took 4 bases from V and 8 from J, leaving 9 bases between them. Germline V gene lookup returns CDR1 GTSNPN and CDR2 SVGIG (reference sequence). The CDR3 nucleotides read TGTGCCTGGATTGGGGTGCATGAGCAGTTCTTC. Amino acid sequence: CAWIGVHEQFF.

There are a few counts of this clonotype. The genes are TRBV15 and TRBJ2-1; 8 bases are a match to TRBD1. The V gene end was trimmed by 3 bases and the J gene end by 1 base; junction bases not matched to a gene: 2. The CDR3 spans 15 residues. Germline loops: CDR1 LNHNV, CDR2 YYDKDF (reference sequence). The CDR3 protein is CATSSDRGSYNEQFF. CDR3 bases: TGTGCCACCAGCAGCGACAGGGGTTCCTACAATGAGCAGTTCTTC.

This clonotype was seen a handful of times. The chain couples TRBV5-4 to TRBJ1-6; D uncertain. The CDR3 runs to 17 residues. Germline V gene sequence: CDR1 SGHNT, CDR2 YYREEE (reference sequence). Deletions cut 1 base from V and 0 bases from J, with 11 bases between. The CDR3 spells CASSLRAVSSYNSPLHF. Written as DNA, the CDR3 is TGTGCCAGCAGCTTGCGCGCAGTTAGCTCCTATAATTCACCCCTCCACTTT.

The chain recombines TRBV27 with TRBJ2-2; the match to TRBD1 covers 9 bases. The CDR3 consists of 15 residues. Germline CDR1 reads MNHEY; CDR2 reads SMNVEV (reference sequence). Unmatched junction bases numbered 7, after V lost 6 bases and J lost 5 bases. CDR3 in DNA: TGTGCCAGCAGATGGGACAGGGTCGGTACCGGGGAGCTGTTTTTT. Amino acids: CASRWDRVGTGELFF.